This T cell receptor (beta chain) was profiled in a study of T cell responses to AZD1222 COVID-19 vaccine. Points from the study as a whole: CD4 TCRs linked to vaccination spanned spike, dominating at 160-218 and 743-854. White British people made up most donors, females outnumbered males, and clonal diversity was possibly underestimated.

The protocol was immunoSEQ multiplex PCR, while the TCRdb copy is restricted to in-frame clones and leaves out a portion. The sample comprises approximately 99,000 clones, about 89% of which are singletons, and about 8.3% rests with the top ten. With respect to this clone: Its antigen remains unidentified.

This CDR3 is built from 13 residues. V lost 4 bases and J 7 bases, leaving 10 bases between the germline ends. Germline CDR1 reads KGHDR; CDR2 reads SFDVKD. The sequencing here drew on peripheral blood, taken 28 days after the second AZD1222 dose. The V and J genes are TRBV24-1 and TRBJ2-1; unclear D gene. This clonotype was sampled from an adult who received the AZD1222 COVID-19 vaccine. DNA of the CDR3: TGTGCCACCAGTGAGGGCTGGGGTAATGAGCAGTTCTTC. It is translated as CATSEGWGNEQFF.